The rows below give T cell receptor beta chains drawn from one sample of a study of early T cells in non-severe SARS-CoV-2 infection. Via MiXCR, TCRdb re-called the 5' RACE reads, giving one row per CDR3 protein. The repertoire consists of around 60,000 distinct CDR3 sequences, with about an eighth occurring once and the leading ten covering roughly 4.5%. Material for sequencing was whole blood. These receptors originate from an adult who was a healthcare worker with PCR-confirmed SARS-CoV-2 infection or an uninfected control (not recorded which). CDR3s include the opening cysteine and the closing phenylalanine or tryptophan. Each record gives: J gene, D gene, V gene, clone size, CDR3 protein, CDR3 DNA. The D gene is left open where the match is weak. The size field is filled for only some rows; it gives once, few, many or a size class.

>TRBJ2-1|TRBD2|TRBV29-1|-
CSGLAGGPGNEQFF
TGCAGCGGATTAGCGGGAGGGCCGGGCAATGAGCAGTTCTTC
>TRBJ2-1|-|TRBV28|many
CASSLEREQFF
TGTGCCAGCAGTTTAGAGCGGGAGCAGTTCTTC
>TRBJ1-2|-|TRBV4-3|many
CASSQGTQGRGYGYTF
TGCGCCAGCAGCCAAGGGACTCAAGGACGGGGCTATGGCTACACCTTC
>TRBJ1-1|-|TRBV10-3|-
CAVQGNTEAFF
TGTGCCGTACAGGGGAACACTGAAGCTTTCTTT
>TRBJ2-7|-|TRBV5-6|many
CASSLRSTGTAFYEQYF
TGTGCCAGCAGCTTGCGTTCTACTGGGACCGCGTTCTACGAGCAGTACTTC
>TRBJ2-1|TRBD2|TRBV10-3|many
CAISETAGGTNEQFF
TGTGCCATCAGTGAGACGGCGGGAGGCACCAATGAGCAGTTCTTC
>TRBJ1-1|-|TRBV12-3/TRBV12-4|many
CASSSQGRNTEAFF
TGTGCCAGCAGTTCCCAAGGGAGGAACACTGAAGCTTTCTTT
>TRBJ2-1|-|TRBV14|many
CASSPLDQRNEQFF
TGTGCCAGCAGCCCCCTGGACCAGAGGAATGAGCAGTTCTTC
>TRBJ2-3|-|TRBV11-1|few
CASSLRGASDTQYF
TGTGCCAGCAGCCTCCGAGGGGCATCAGATACGCAGTATTTT
>TRBJ2-7|TRBD1|TRBV5-1|few
CASSWDRVGNEQYF
TGCGCCAGCAGCTGGGACAGGGTCGGGAACGAGCAGTACTTC
>TRBJ2-6|-|TRBV7-2|-
CASSPGGAGANVLTF
TGTGCCAGCAGCCCGGGGGGCGCTGGGGCCAACGTCCTGACTTTC
>TRBJ2-1|TRBD1|TRBV7-9|many
CASSSNRDRIHDEQFF
TGTGCCAGCAGCAGCAACCGGGACAGGATACACGATGAGCAGTTCTTC
>TRBJ1-5|TRBD1|TRBV20-1|few
CSARAGGQPQHF
TGCAGTGCTAGGGCAGGGGGGCAGCCCCAGCATTTT
>TRBJ2-1|TRBD1|TRBV30|few
CAWSSKQGTHNEQFF
TGTGCCTGGAGTTCAAAACAGGGGACCCACAATGAGCAGTTCTTC
>TRBJ2-3|TRBD1|TRBV7-3|medium-sized
CASSSTGGNTQYF
TGTGCCAGCAGCTCCACAGGGGGGAATACGCAGTATTTT
>TRBJ2-6|-|TRBV28|-
CASSSGTGANVLTF
TGTGCCAGCAGTTCAGGGACAGGGGCCAACGTCCTGACTTTC
>TRBJ2-3|-|TRBV7-8|few
CASSPRRTTDTQYF
TGTGCCAGCAGTCCTAGGAGGACGACAGATACGCAGTATTTT
>TRBJ2-3|TRBD2|TRBV25-1|-
CASSEPTSGRAVRSTDTQYF
TGTGCCAGCAGTGAACCGACTAGCGGGAGGGCCGTCCGCAGCACAGATACGCAGTATTTT
>TRBJ2-5|TRBD2|TRBV2|few
CASIGASGSSGPQYF
TGTGCCAGCATTGGCGCTAGCGGGAGTTCGGGGCCCCAGTACTTC
>TRBJ1-2|-|TRBV9|-
CASSHYGYTF
TGTGCCAGCAGCCACTATGGCTACACCTTC
>TRBJ1-6|-|TRBV6-1|many
CASTGPVAANSPLHF
TGTGCCAGCACCGGACCTGTCGCTGCGAATTCACCCCTCCACTTT